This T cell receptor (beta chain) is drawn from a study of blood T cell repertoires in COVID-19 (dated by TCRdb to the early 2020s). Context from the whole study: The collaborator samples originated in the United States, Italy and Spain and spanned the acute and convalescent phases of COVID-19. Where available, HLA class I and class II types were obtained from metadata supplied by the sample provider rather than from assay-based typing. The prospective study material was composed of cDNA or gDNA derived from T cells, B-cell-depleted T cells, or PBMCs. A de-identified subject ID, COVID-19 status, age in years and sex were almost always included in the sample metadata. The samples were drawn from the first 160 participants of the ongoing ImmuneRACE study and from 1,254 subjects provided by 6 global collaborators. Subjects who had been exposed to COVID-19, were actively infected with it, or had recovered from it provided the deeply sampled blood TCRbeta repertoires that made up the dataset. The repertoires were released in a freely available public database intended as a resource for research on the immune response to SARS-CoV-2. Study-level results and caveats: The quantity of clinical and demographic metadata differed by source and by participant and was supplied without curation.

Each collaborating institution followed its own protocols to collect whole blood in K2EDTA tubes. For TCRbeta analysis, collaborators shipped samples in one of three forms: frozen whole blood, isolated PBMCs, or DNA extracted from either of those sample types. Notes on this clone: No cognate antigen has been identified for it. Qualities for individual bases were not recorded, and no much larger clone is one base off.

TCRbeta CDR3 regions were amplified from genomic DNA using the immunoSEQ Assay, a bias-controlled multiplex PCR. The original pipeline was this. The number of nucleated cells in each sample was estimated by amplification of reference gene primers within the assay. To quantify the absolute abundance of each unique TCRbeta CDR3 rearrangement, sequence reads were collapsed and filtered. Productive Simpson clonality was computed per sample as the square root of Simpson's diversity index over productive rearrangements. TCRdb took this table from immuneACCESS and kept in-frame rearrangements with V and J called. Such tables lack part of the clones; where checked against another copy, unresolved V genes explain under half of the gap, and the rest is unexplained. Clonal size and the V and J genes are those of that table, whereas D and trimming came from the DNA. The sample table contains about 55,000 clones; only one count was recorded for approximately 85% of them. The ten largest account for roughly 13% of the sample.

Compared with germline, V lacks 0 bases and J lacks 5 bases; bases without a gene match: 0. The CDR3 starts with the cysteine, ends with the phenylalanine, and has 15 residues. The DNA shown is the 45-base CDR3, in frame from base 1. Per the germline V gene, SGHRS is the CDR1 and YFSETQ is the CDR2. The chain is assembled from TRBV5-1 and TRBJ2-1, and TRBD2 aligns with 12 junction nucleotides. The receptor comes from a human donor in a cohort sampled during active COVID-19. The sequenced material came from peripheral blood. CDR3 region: CASSLGTSGDNEQFF. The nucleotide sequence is TGCGCCAGCAGCTTGGGGACTAGCGGGGACAATGAGCAGTTCTTC.